This T cell receptor beta chain comes out of a study of human T cells and chemical hapten exposure. Across the whole study: From small differences in pooled library volume came most of the variation in per-sample TCR yields. Overall study results and limits: It was expanded TCRs that formed significantly more large CDR3 similarity clusters than controls did.

Time point described: patch test 1, 2 weeks after DPC sensitization. Documented treatment: therapeutic diphenylcyclopropenone sensitization with weekly scalp DPC. MiXCR, run by TCRdb on the RACE reads, gives a single entry per CDR3 protein. The repertoire holds about 340,000 distinct CDR3 sequences, with 6% to 8.5% as singletons. The V gene lost 4 bases and the J gene lost 4 bases, with 13 bases spanning the gap. This CDR3 is 13 amino acids long. The germline V gene has CDR1 SQVTM and CDR2 ANQGSEA. This clonotype was observed a few times. Its antigen is not known. The chain is built from TRBV29-1 and TRBJ1-1, with a tentative D call TRBD1 (5 bases). Source: whole blood, taken in connection with sensitization to the hapten diphenylcyclopropenone (DPC). This receptor was identified in a woman between 18 and 30 years old with alopecia areata. Some clones in this sample may be carry-over from other donors' samples. CDR3 coding DNA: TGCAGCGTTGTAGGCAGGGAGCCCACTGAAGCTTTCTTT. Translation gives CSVVGREPTEAFF.